Listed below are T cell receptor beta chains from one sample, sequenced in a study of T cell repertoires in cytomegalovirus infection. The antigens for these receptors are not known. TCRdb independently ran MiXCR on the reads; one entry per CDR3 protein. This sample carries about 830,000 distinct CDR3 sequences, 32% of them seen once, and the ten largest clones take roughly 12%. The specimen was cultured CD8+ T cells from PBMCs, collected from culture after CMV antigen stimulation. The receptors derive from a human donor in good health (CMV status not recorded). Some clones in this sample may be carry-over from other donors' samples. Each CDR3 is given with its conserved first and last residue. The D gene is left open where the match is weak. A row's size may be missing; if present it is once, few, many or a size class.

11	-	-	TRBV7-8	TRBJ2-5	TGTGCCAGCAGGACCTTAGAGACCCAGTACTTC	CASRTLETQYF
14	-	-	TRBV5-6	TRBJ1-1	TGTGCCAGCGGCGGGGCTGGCGCGAACACTGAAGCTTTCTTT	CASGGAGANTEAFF
11	-	many	TRBV12-3/TRBV12-4	TRBJ1-2	TGTGCCAGCAGTTTGAGTATGAACTACACCTTC	CASSLSMNYTF
19	-	many	TRBV7-6	TRBJ1-6	TGTGCCAGCAGCTTGTCCGGGCTCAGGGAGAGAGCCTATAATTCACCCCTCCACTTT	CASSLSGLRERAYNSPLHF
15	-	few	TRBV6-1	TRBJ2-3	TGTGCCAGCAAGGAGGGGCCGGCTAGCACAGATACGCAGTATTTT	CASKEGPASTDTQYF
17	-	-	TRBV4-3	TRBJ1-1	TGCGCCAGCAGCCAAGTGAGAGTGGCAGGGAAAAGCACTGAAGCTTTCTTT	CASSQVRVAGKSTEAFF
15	-	few	TRBV27	TRBJ1-1	TGTGCCAGCAACGTTCAGGCAGGGGCGAGCACTGAAGCTTTCTTT	CASNVQAGASTEAFF
16	-	few	TRBV6-1	TRBJ2-3	TGTGCCAGCAGTTACCTCCGGCCCCTGGGCACAGATACGCAGTATTTT	CASSYLRPLGTDTQYF
15	-	-	TRBV7-6	TRBJ1-3	TGTGCCAGCAGCTTAGGACCAGGGACTGGAAACACCATATATTTT	CASSLGPGTGNTIYF
11	-	-	TRBV6-2/TRBV6-3	TRBJ2-1	TGTGCCAGCACCTACTCGGGCGAGCAGTTCTTC	CASTYSGEQFF
14	-	few	TRBV11-2	TRBJ1-1	TGTGCCAGCAGCTTAATCCCAGCAGCCCTTGAAGCTTTCTTT	CASSLIPAALEAFF
17	TRBD2	few	TRBV7-6	TRBJ2-5	TGTGCCAGCAGCTTACCTCGCGGGGGTCAAAGAGGGGAGACCCAGTACTTC	CASSLPRGGQRGETQYF
14	TRBD2	few	TRBV6-1	TRBJ2-2	TGTGCCAGCAGTCGGACTAGCGGACTCGGGGAGCTGTTTTTT	CASSRTSGLGELFF
13	-	few	TRBV28	TRBJ1-1	TGTGCCAGCAAGGTAGACTGGAACACTGAAGCTTTCTTT	CASKVDWNTEAFF
15	-	-	TRBV6-6	TRBJ2-1	TGTGCCAGCAGTTACGAGGGGGAGCCCTACAATGAGCAGTTCTTC	CASSYEGEPYNEQFF
14	-	few	TRBV12-3/TRBV12-4	TRBJ2-5	TGTGCCAGCAGTTTAGCGAAGGGTCAAGAGACCCAGTACTTC	CASSLAKGQETQYF
13	-	once	TRBV15	TRBJ2-5	TGTGCCACCAGCGGACAGCACCAAGAGACCCAGTACTTC	CATSGQHQETQYF
17	TRBD2	-	TRBV7-3	TRBJ2-2	TGTGCCAGCAGCCCCAGACTAGCGGGGGAGTACACCGGGGAGCTGTTTTTT	CASSPRLAGEYTGELFF
11	-	-	TRBV20-1	TRBJ2-3	TGCAGTGCTACAAGAGATGCTACGCAGTATTTT	CSATRDATQYF
16	-	few	TRBV7-9	TRBJ2-2	TGTGCCAGCAGCTCTGACGCTGGGTCGAACACCGGGGAGCTGTTTTTT	CASSSDAGSNTGELFF
13	TRBD1	-	TRBV5-4	TRBJ2-1	TGTGCCGGCAGCTTTGGACAGGGCAATGAGCAGTTCTTC	CAGSFGQGNEQFF
17	-	many	TRBV12-3/TRBV12-4	TRBJ2-3	TGTGCCAGCAGTAACCGGGACTATGGGGAGGGGGGAGATACGCAGTATTTT	CASSNRDYGEGGDTQYF
16	-	-	TRBV28	TRBJ2-2	TGTGCCAGCAGTTTTAGGCGGCAGGGAGGCACCGGGGAGCTGTTTTTT	CASSFRRQGGTGELFF
14	-	-	TRBV5-8	TRBJ2-5	TGTGCCAGCAGCTGGGGCTTTCTGGGGGTGACCCAGTACTTC	CASSWGFLGVTQYF
15	TRBD1	-	TRBV28	TRBJ2-2	TGTGCCAGCAGCCCTGGGACAGGGCCCACCGGGGAGCTGTTTTTT	CASSPGTGPTGELFF
16	-	many	TRBV6-5	TRBJ2-1	TGTGCCAGCAGTTACTCTCCCAGGGGCTCCTACAATGAGCAGTTCTTC	CASSYSPRGSYNEQFF
13	-	few	TRBV28	TRBJ1-1	TGTGCCAGCAGTCTTAGCGGACCGGTTGAAGCTTTCTTT	CASSLSGPVEAFF
15	-	-	TRBV6-6	TRBJ2-1	TGTGCCAGCAGTCCTCGGCGGGGTGGTTACAATGAGCAGTTCTTC	CASSPRRGGYNEQFF
14	-	few	TRBV12-3/TRBV12-4	TRBJ1-5	TGTGCCAGCAGTTCTGCAGGGAGCAATCAGCCCCAGCATTTT	CASSSAGSNQPQHF
15	TRBD1	few	TRBV7-9	TRBJ2-1	TGTGCCAGCAGCTTAAAGCAGGGGGCGCAAAATGAGCAGTTCTTC	CASSLKQGAQNEQFF
15	-	many	TRBV27	TRBJ2-2	TGTGCCAGTACTCCGGGCCCCCTAGGCGCCGGGGAGCTGTTTTTT	CASTPGPLGAGELFF
13	-	few	TRBV7-2	TRBJ2-7	TGTGCCAGCAGCTGGGATACGGGGTACGAGCAGTACTTC	CASSWDTGYEQYF
13	-	few	TRBV28	TRBJ2-2	TGTGGAACCGGAAGTCAATACACCGGGGAGCTGTTTTTT	CGTGSQYTGELFF
16	-	few	TRBV20-1	TRBJ2-1	TGCAGTGCTAGAGAAAGGGGGGTGAGCTCCTACAATGAGCAGTTCTTC	CSARERGVSSYNEQFF
14	-	-	TRBV13	TRBJ2-7	TGTGCCAGCAGCCAAAGGGGGGCTTTAAGCGAGCAGTACTTC	CASSQRGALSEQYF
18	-	-	TRBV20-1	TRBJ2-5	TGCAGTGCTAGAGCTAGCACCTGGCGGAAGGGCCTTTTAGAGACCCAGTACTTC	CSARASTWRKGLLETQYF
17	-	-	TRBV6-5	TRBJ2-3	TGTGCCAGCAGTTACGGCGGCGGGGGCCTTAGCACAGATACGCAGTATTTT	CASSYGGGGLSTDTQYF
12	-	-	TRBV7-9	TRBJ2-7	TGTGCCAGCAGCTTAGAAGCCTCCGAGCAGTACTTC	CASSLEASEQYF
14	-	many	TRBV7-6	TRBJ2-3	TGTGCCAGCAGCTTAGCGCCCAGCCCGGATACGCAGTATTTT	CASSLAPSPDTQYF
17	TRBD1	few	TRBV6-5	TRBJ2-1	TGTGCCAGCAGTTACAGGGGGACAGCGAGCTCCTACAATGAGCAGTTCTTC	CASSYRGTASSYNEQFF
18	-	-	TRBV7-9	TRBJ1-4	TGTGCCAGCAGCTTAGGCCGGGGACACGTTGCAACTAATGAAAAACTGTTTTTT	CASSLGRGHVATNEKLFF
15	-	few	TRBV7-6	TRBJ1-2	TGTGCCAGCAGCTTAGGGTCTGTTGAGCACTATGGCTACACCTTC	CASSLGSVEHYGYTF
19	-	-	TRBV7-8	TRBJ1-2	TGTGCCAGCAGCTTAAGTGGTTCCATCAAGGGGCGGGGGAGCTATGGCTACACCTTC	CASSLSGSIKGRGSYGYTF
13	-	-	TRBV27	TRBJ1-5	TGTGCCAGCAGTTTAGCACAGGAACAGCCCCAGCATTTT	CASSLAQEQPQHF